This TCR beta chain was sequenced in a study of blood T cell repertoires in COVID-19. Produced via immunoSEQ multiplex PCR; TCRdb's table is partial and in-frame only. The sample shows approximately 290,000 clones, around 91% of them seen only once. The germline V and J ends were trimmed by 4 bases and 9 bases, with 16 bases remaining between them. The CDR3 is 14 residues long. Germline V gene data show CDR1 as MDHEN and CDR2 as SYDVKM. The chain employs TRBV28 and TRBJ1-3, with D tentatively TRBD1 (5 bases). The clonotype was recovered from a woman under 30 with acute COVID-19. Sample: PBMCs or T cells enriched from blood (not recorded which). In DNA form, the CDR3 reads TGTGCCAGCAGTTCGCCGGGAGCCGGGGGCACCATATATTTT. The encoded protein is CASSSPGAGGTIYF.